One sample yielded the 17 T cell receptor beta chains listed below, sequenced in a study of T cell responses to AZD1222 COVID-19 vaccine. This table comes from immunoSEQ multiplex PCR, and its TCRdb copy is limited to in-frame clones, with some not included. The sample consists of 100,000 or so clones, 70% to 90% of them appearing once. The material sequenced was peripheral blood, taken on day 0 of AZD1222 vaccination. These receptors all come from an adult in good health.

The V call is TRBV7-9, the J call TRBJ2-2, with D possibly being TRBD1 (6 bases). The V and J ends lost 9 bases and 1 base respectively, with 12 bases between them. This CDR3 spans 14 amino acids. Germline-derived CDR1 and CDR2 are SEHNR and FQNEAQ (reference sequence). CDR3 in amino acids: CARQGMRNTGELFF. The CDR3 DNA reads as TGTGCCAGGCAGGGGATGAGGAACACCGGGGAGCTGTTTTTT.

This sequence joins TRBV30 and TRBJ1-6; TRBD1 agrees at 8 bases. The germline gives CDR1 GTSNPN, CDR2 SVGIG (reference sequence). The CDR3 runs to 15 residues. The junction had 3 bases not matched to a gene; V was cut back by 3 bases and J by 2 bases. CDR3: CAWSRDRPYNSPLHF. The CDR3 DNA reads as TGTGCCTGGAGCAGGGACAGGCCCTATAATTCACCCCTCCACTTT.

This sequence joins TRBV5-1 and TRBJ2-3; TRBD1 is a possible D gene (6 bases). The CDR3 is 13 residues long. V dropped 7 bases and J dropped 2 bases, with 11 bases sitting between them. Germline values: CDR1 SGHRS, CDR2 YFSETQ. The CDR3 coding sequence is TGCGCCAGCGGACAGCTATTCACAGATACGCAGTATTTT. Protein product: CASGQLFTDTQYF.

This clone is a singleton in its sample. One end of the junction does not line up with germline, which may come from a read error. The CDR3 DNA is TGTGCCAGCAGTCCGACAGGGCCGCCTGGCTTCTTCTTCTTC. Its protein product is CASSPTGPPGFFFF. The gene calls are TRBV27 and TRBJ1-2, with 7 bases identical to TRBD1. Germline lookup yields CDR1 MNHEY and CDR2 SMNVEV (reference sequence). The CDR3 covers 14 residues.

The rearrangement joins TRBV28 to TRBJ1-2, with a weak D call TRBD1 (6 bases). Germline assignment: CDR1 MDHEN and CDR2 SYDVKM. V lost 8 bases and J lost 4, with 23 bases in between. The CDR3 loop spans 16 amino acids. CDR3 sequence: CASSTERRDTPYGYTF. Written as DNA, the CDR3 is TGTGCCAGCTCTACCGAGAGGAGGGACACTCCCTATGGCTACACCTTC.

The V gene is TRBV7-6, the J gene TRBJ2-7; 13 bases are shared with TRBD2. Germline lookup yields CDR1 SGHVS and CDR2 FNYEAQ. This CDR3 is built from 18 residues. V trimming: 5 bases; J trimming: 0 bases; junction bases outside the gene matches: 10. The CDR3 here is CASSKLAGGILSSYEQYF. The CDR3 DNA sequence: TGTGCCAGCAGCAAACTAGCGGGAGGGATCTTAAGCTCCTACGAGCAGTACTTC.

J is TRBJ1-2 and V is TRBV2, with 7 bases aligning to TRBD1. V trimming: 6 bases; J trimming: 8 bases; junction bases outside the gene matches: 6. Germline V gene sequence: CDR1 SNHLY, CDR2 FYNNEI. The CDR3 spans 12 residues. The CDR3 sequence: CASSTTGRGYTF. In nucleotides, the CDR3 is TGTGCCAGCAGCACGACAGGGAGAGGCTACACCTTC.

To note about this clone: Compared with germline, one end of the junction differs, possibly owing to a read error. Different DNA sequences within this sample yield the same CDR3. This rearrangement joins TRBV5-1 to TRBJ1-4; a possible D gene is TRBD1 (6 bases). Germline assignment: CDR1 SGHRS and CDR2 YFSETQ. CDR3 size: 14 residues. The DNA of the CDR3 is TGCGCCAGCAGTTTGGGCCAGGGGAATGAAAAACTGTTTTTT. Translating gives CASSLGQGNEKLFF.

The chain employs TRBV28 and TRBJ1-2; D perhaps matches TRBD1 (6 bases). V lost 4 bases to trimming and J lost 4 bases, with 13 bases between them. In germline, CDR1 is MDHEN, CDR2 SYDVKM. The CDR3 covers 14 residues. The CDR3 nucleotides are TGTGCCAGCAGTTCCTTAGCGGGGGCCTATGGCTACACCTTC. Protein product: CASSSLAGAYGYTF.

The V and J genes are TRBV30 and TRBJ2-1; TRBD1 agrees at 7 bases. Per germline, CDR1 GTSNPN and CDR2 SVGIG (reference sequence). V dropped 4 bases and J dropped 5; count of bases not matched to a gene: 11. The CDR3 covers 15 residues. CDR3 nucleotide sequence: TGTGCCTGGAACCAGGGACAGACTTTTAACAATGAGCAGTTCTTC. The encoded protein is CAWNQGQTFNNEQFF.

CDR3 sequence: CASSPLAGGITGELFF. CDR3 sequence (DNA): TGTGCCAGCAGCCCTTTAGCGGGGGGTATCACCGGGGAGCTGTTTTTT. The V and J genes are TRBV3-1 (or the pseudogene TRBV3-2) and TRBJ2-2; 10 bases align to TRBD2. The J segment lost 4 bases and the V segment lost 4 bases, leaving 6 bases of the junction unmatched. The CDR3 sequence is 16 residues long. CDR1 and CDR2 (germline): LGHDT, YNNKEL (reference sequence).

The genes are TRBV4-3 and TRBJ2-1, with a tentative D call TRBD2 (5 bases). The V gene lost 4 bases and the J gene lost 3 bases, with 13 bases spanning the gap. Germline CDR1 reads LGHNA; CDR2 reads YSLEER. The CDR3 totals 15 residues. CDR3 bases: TGCGCCAGCAGCCCAGAATACCGGGACTACAATGAGCAGTTCTTC. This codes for CASSPEYRDYNEQFF.

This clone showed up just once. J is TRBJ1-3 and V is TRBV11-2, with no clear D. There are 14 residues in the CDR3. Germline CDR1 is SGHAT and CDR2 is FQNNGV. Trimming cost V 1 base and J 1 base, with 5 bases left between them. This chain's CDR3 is CASSLGPSGNTIYF. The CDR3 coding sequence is TGTGCCAGCAGCTTAGGGCCTTCTGGAAACACCATATATTTT.

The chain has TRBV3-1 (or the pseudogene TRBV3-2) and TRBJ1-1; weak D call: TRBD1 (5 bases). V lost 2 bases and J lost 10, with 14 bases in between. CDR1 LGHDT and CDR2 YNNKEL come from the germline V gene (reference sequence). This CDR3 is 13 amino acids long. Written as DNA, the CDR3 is TGTGCCAGCAGCCAAATGTTCAACGGGGGAGCTTTCTTT. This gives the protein CASSQMFNGGAFF.

The CDR3 sequence is CASSSSPTGLNTEAFF. The CDR3 DNA reads as TGCGCCAGCAGCTCATCTCCGACAGGGTTGAACACTGAAGCTTTCTTT. The V gene is TRBV5-1, the J gene TRBJ1-1, with 7 bases fitting TRBD1. Trimming took 3 bases from V and 0 from J; bases not matched to a gene: 8. Per the germline V gene, CDR1 is SGHRS and CDR2 is YFSETQ. This CDR3 comprises 16 residues.

The CDR3: CASTALQSGGDMSYTF. The DNA for the CDR3 is TGTGCCAGCACCGCGTTACAATCAGGGGGAGACATGAGCTACACCTTC. V usage is TRBV2 and J usage is TRBJ1-2, with 7 nucleotides matching TRBD1. Germline V lookup: CDR1 SNHLY, CDR2 FYNNEI. V shed 7 bases and J 9 bases; nucleotides not matched to a gene: 20. This CDR3 has 16 residues.

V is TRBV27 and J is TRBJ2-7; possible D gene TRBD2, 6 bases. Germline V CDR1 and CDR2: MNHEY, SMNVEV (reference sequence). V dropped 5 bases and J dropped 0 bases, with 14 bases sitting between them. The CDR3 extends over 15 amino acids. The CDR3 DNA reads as TGTGCCAGCAGTCGAACTGCGGAGGGCTCCTACGAGCAGTACTTC. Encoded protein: CASSRTAEGSYEQYF.